A selection of T cell receptor beta chains follows, all from one sample in a study of blood T cell repertoires in COVID-19. Sequencing was performed with immunoSEQ multiplex PCR; in TCRdb, only in-frame clones are kept and a portion is missing. Among roughly 73,000 clones listed, 78% were seen once. The sequenced sample consisted of peripheral blood. The source of these receptors is a human donor in a cohort sampled during active COVID-19. The CDR3 runs from the conserved cysteine through the conserved F or W. D genes are given only for firm matches.

d_gene: TRBD1
v_gene: TRBV19
j_gene: TRBJ1-2
CDR3nt: TGTGCCAGTAGCCGTAGAAAGGACAGGGAAGATCCGGGCTACACCTTC
CDR3aa: CASSRRKDREDPGYTF

d_gene: .
v_gene: TRBV7-9
j_gene: TRBJ1-2
CDR3nt: TGTGCCAGCAGCTTAGGAGGGCAGCCTGGCTACACCTTC
CDR3aa: CASSLGGQPGYTF

d_gene: TRBD1
v_gene: TRBV30
j_gene: TRBJ1-1
CDR3nt: TGTGCCTGGCGACAGGGGAGGACTGAAGCTTTCTTT
CDR3aa: CAWRQGRTEAFF

d_gene: TRBD1
v_gene: TRBV5-1
j_gene: TRBJ2-2
CDR3nt: TGCGCCAGCAGCTTGGGCAACAGGGGCTCGAACACCGGGGAGCTGTTTTTT
CDR3aa: CASSLGNRGSNTGELFF

d_gene: TRBD1
v_gene: TRBV3-1/TRBV3-2
j_gene: TRBJ1-2
CDR3nt: TGTGCCAGCAGCTACGGGACAGGGTCTAACTATGGCTACACCTTC
CDR3aa: CASSYGTGSNYGYTF

d_gene: TRBD2
v_gene: TRBV4-2
j_gene: TRBJ2-1
CDR3nt: TGTGCCAGCAGCCAAGGGACTAGCGGGATGGGCTCGGATGAGCAGTTCTTC
CDR3aa: CASSQGTSGMGSDEQFF

d_gene: .
v_gene: TRBV6-5
j_gene: TRBJ1-4
CDR3nt: TGTGCCAGCAGCCCACAGGCTACTAATGAAAAACTGTTTTTT
CDR3aa: CASSPQATNEKLFF

d_gene: .
v_gene: TRBV2
j_gene: TRBJ1-4
CDR3nt: TGTGCCAGCAGCGGGGGGGCTGAAGAAAAACTGTTTTTT
CDR3aa: CASSGGAEEKLFF

d_gene: TRBD1
v_gene: TRBV29-1
j_gene: TRBJ1-1
CDR3nt: TGCAGCGTTGAGCAGGGGGCCTACACTGAAGCTTTCTTT
CDR3aa: CSVEQGAYTEAFF

d_gene: TRBD2
v_gene: TRBV14
j_gene: TRBJ2-1
CDR3nt: TGTGCCAGCAGCCAATTGGAGGGAGGGCCCTACAATGAGCAGTTCTTC
CDR3aa: CASSQLEGGPYNEQFF

d_gene: TRBD2
v_gene: TRBV7-2
j_gene: TRBJ2-1
CDR3nt: TGTGCCAGCAGCTTAGGAGGACTAGCGGGATCAAGCTCCTACAATGAGCAGTTCTTC
CDR3aa: CASSLGGLAGSSSYNEQFF

d_gene: TRBD1
v_gene: TRBV6-5
j_gene: TRBJ1-5
CDR3nt: TGTGCCAGCAGTTCCCTGGGGACAGGGAGCAATCAGCCCCAGCATTTT
CDR3aa: CASSSLGTGSNQPQHF

d_gene: TRBD2
v_gene: TRBV2
j_gene: TRBJ2-7
CDR3nt: TGTGCCAGCAGTCGGACTAGCGGGAGTTACGAGCAGTACTTC
CDR3aa: CASSRTSGSYEQYF

d_gene: .
v_gene: TRBV12-3/TRBV12-4
j_gene: TRBJ2-5
CDR3nt: TGTGCCAGCAGTTCCTCCCGGGGAGAGACCCAGTACTTC
CDR3aa: CASSSSRGETQYF

d_gene: .
v_gene: TRBV7-9
j_gene: TRBJ1-5
CDR3nt: TGTGCCAGCAGCTTAGGAACGGCGGGCAATCAGCCCCAGCATTTT
CDR3aa: CASSLGTAGNQPQHF

d_gene: .
v_gene: TRBV5-4
j_gene: TRBJ1-4
CDR3nt: TGTGCCAGCAGCGCCCTGGGAGGGAATGAAAAACTGTTTTTT
CDR3aa: CASSALGGNEKLFF

d_gene: .
v_gene: TRBV19
j_gene: TRBJ1-5
CDR3nt: TGTGCCAGTAGTATGCCGGAGACAGTCTCCATATATAGCAATCAGCCCCAGCATTTT
CDR3aa: CASSMPETVSIYSNQPQHF

d_gene: TRBD1
v_gene: TRBV6-1
j_gene: TRBJ2-7
CDR3nt: TGTGCCAGCAGTGGGCCCGGGACAGGGGGCTTCTACGAGCAGTACTTC
CDR3aa: CASSGPGTGGFYEQYF